Listed here is a single T cell receptor (beta chain). This record comes from a study of cytomegalovirus exposure and HLA in healthy donors. Study information: Among 350 to 500 genotyped donors, around 82% fell in the Caucasian-associated ancestry cluster.

Primers for the PCR totalled 60 Vbeta and 13 Jbeta. The assay was immunoSEQ multiplex PCR, and TCRdb's table has in-frame clones only and misses some. Recorded for this sample: about 53,000 clones. V shed 0 bases and J shed 2 bases, with 8 bases lying between them. The CDR3 is made up of 15 amino acids. The germline CDR1 and CDR2 sequences are LGHNA and YNFKEQ. V and J are TRBV4-2 and TRBJ2-1, with a possible D match to TRBD1 (6 bases). This TCR was recovered from a woman aged 18-29 years in good health and CMV-seronegative. The sample was PBMCs. The CDR3 DNA is TGTGCCAGCAGCCAAGAAGAGGGGGCCTACAATGAGCAGTTCTTC. As protein: CASSQEEGAYNEQFF.